Listed below are T cell receptor beta chains from one sample, sequenced in a study of shared clonotypes between healthy human individuals. Profiling relied on immunoSEQ multiplex PCR, and the TCRdb table lists in-frame clones only, not all of them. The profile shows millions of clones, more than 90% of them singletons. The source material was naive CD4+ T cells sorted from blood. All receptors come from a man aged 18-30 years in good health. CDR3s include the opening cysteine and the closing phenylalanine or tryptophan. The D gene is left open where the match is weak. Not all rows give a size; the values are once, few, many and, for expanded clones, a class.

size	V	J	D	length	CDR3	DNA
.	TRBV6-1	TRBJ2-1	.	15	CASGIGGGQTNEQFF	TGTGCCAGCGGGATCGGAGGGGGGCAGACCAATGAGCAGTTCTTC
.	TRBV11-2	TRBJ2-1	.	15	CASSLGQRRDNEQFF	TGTGCCAGCAGCTTAGGCCAGAGGAGGGACAATGAGCAGTTCTTC
few	TRBV2	TRBJ1-4	.	11	CASLTTEKLFF	TGTGCCAGCCTTACGACAGAAAAACTGTTTTTT
.	TRBV28	TRBJ2-7	.	11	CASTLGYEQYF	TGTGCCAGCACTCTCGGTTACGAGCAGTACTTC
.	TRBV6-1	TRBJ2-3	.	14	CASSENRFTDTQYF	TGTGCCAGCAGTGAAAATAGATTCACAGATACGCAGTATTTT
.	TRBV6-1	TRBJ1-2	TRBD1	15	CASILDRDSPYGYTF	TGTGCCAGCATCCTCGACCGGGACAGTCCCTATGGCTACACCTTC
.	TRBV5-1	TRBJ2-1	.	14	CASSLAAGYNEQFF	TGCGCCAGCAGCTTGGCAGCAGGTTACAATGAGCAGTTCTTC
.	TRBV6-5	TRBJ2-5	TRBD2	14	CASSLSGNQETQYF	TGTGCCAGCAGTCTCAGCGGGAACCAAGAGACCCAGTACTTC
.	TRBV7-9	TRBJ1-6	.	13	CASSLAENSPLHF	TGTGCCAGCAGCTTGGCGGAGAATTCACCCCTCCACTTT
.	TRBV5-1	TRBJ1-2	.	13	CASSLAGTDGYTF	TGCGCCAGCAGCTTGGCAGGGACGGATGGCTACACCTTC
.	TRBV6-1	TRBJ1-2	TRBD1	13	CASRAGTVYGYTF	TGTGCCAGCAGGGCCGGGACAGTCTATGGCTACACCTTC
.	TRBV2	TRBJ1-2	TRBD1	14	CASSGWQGAGGYTF	TGTGCCAGCAGTGGATGGCAGGGGGCAGGCGGCTACACCTTC
.	TRBV7-2	TRBJ2-7	TRBD2	16	CASSLVTSLAGYEQYF	TGTGCCAGCAGCTTAGTAACATCACTAGCGGGGTACGAGCAGTACTTC
.	TRBV5-4	TRBJ1-2	.	15	CASSSGRIRDYGYTF	TGTGCCAGCAGTTCTGGGCGAATACGGGACTATGGCTACACCTTC
.	TRBV7-2	TRBJ2-7	.	13	CASSSEPADEQYF	TGTGCCAGCAGTTCCGAGCCGGCGGACGAGCAGTACTTC
.	TRBV5-1	TRBJ2-5	.	14	CASSPGRLIETQYF	TGCGCCAGCAGCCCGGGACGCCTAATAGAGACCCAGTACTTC
few	TRBV7-8	TRBJ1-2	.	13	CASSLNRDYGYTF	TGTGCCAGCAGCTTAAACCGGGACTATGGCTACACCTTC
.	TRBV18	TRBJ1-1	.	13	CASSPPLQSEAFF	TGTGCCAGCTCACCACCGCTCCAATCCGAAGCTTTCTTT
.	TRBV10-3	TRBJ1-3	.	15	CAISEKDISGNTIYF	TGTGCCATCAGTGAGAAGGATATCTCTGGAAACACCATATATTTT
.	TRBV15	TRBJ2-5	TRBD1	17	CATSRDPQGAIQETQYF	TGTGCCACCAGCAGAGATCCCCAGGGGGCAATACAAGAGACCCAGTACTTC
.	TRBV18	TRBJ2-5	TRBD1	15	CASSPSRGKEETQYF	TGTGCCAGCTCACCGTCCAGGGGGAAGGAAGAGACCCAGTACTTC
.	TRBV21-1	TRBJ1-5	.	16	CASSKARVGKNQPQHF	TGTGCCAGCAGCAAAGCGCGGGTCGGGAAAAATCAGCCCCAGCATTTT